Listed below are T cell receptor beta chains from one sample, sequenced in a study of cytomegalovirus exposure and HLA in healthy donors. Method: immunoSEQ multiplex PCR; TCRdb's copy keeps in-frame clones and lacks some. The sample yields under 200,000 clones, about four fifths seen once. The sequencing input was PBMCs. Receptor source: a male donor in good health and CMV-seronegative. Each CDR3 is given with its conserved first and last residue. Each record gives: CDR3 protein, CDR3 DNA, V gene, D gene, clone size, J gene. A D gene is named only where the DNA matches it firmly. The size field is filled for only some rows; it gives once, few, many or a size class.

CASSPTRWADEKLFF,TGTGCCAGCAGCCCAACCCGGTGGGCAGATGAAAAACTGTTTTTT,TRBV7-2,-,-,TRBJ1-4
CASTAGAGSYEQYF,TGTGCCAGCACAGCAGGGGCCGGGTCCTACGAGCAGTACTTC,TRBV2,-,few,TRBJ2-7
CASSRAGIHSPLHF,TGTGCCAGCAGCCGCGCAGGGATCCATTCACCCCTCCACTTT,TRBV5-5,-,-,TRBJ1-6
CASTYLGTGGEDEQYF,TGTGCCAGCACCTACCTGGGGACAGGGGGCGAGGACGAGCAGTACTTC,TRBV28,TRBD1,few,TRBJ2-7
CASSLTRDRGYDGYTF,TGTGCCAGCAGCTTAACCCGGGACAGGGGGTATGATGGCTACACCTTC,TRBV11-2,TRBD1,-,TRBJ1-2
CASSLVGQGSEQYF,TGTGCCAGCAGCCTCGTGGGACAGGGTAGCGAGCAGTACTTC,TRBV7-2,TRBD1,-,TRBJ2-7
CASSFYRPTYNEQFF,TGTGCCAGCAGCTTTTACAGGCCGACCTACAATGAGCAGTTCTTC,TRBV13,-,few,TRBJ2-1
CASSQGVDRGGGYEQYF,TGCGCCAGCAGCCAAGGGGTTGACAGGGGGGGTGGCTACGAGCAGTACTTC,TRBV4-1,TRBD1,-,TRBJ2-7
CASTRTGATYEQYF,TGTGCCAGTACCCGGACAGGGGCCACCTACGAGCAGTACTTC,TRBV19,TRBD1,-,TRBJ2-7
CASEDRDRHGYTF,TGTGCCAGCGAAGACCGGGACAGACATGGCTACACCTTC,TRBV6-1,TRBD1,-,TRBJ1-2
CASSFVTGTGELFF,TGTGCCAGCAGTTTTGTGACGGGCACCGGGGAGCTGTTTTTT,TRBV27,-,-,TRBJ2-2
CASSSGQFTYEQYF,TGTGCCAGTAGTTCTGGACAGTTTACCTACGAGCAGTACTTC,TRBV19,-,-,TRBJ2-7
CASRWGQGLNSPLHF,TGTGCCAGCAGGTGGGGACAGGGGTTGAATTCACCCCTCCACTTT,TRBV6-1,TRBD1,few,TRBJ1-6
CASSYTSGSTDTQYF,TGTGCCAGCAGTTACACTAGCGGGAGCACAGATACGCAGTATTTT,TRBV6-6,TRBD2,-,TRBJ2-3
CASSLARGGVGELFF,TGCGCCAGCAGCTTGGCTCGGGGGGGCGTCGGGGAGCTGTTTTTT,TRBV5-1,TRBD2,-,TRBJ2-2
CASSQGGRDTQYF,TGCGCCAGCAGCCAAGGAGGCCGGGATACGCAGTATTTT,TRBV4-1,-,few,TRBJ2-3
CASSSRGVNTEAFF,TGTGCCAGCAGCTCTCGGGGGGTGAACACTGAAGCTTTCTTT,TRBV7-9,-,-,TRBJ1-1
CASSFKTGQGTYEQYF,TGCGCCAGCAGCTTCAAAACCGGGCAGGGGACCTACGAGCAGTACTTC,TRBV5-1,-,-,TRBJ2-7
CASSKDRAQETQYF,TGTGCCAGCAGTAAGGACAGGGCCCAAGAGACCCAGTACTTC,TRBV9,TRBD1,-,TRBJ2-5
CASSQDRLTDTQYF,TGCGCCAGCAGCCAGGACAGACTCACAGATACGCAGTATTTT,TRBV5-1,-,-,TRBJ2-3
CASSMGRGGQPQHF,TGTGCCAGTAGTATGGGCCGGGGGGGTCAGCCCCAGCATTTT,TRBV19,-,-,TRBJ1-5
CASRGSGESTDTQYF,TGTGCCAGCAGAGGAAGCGGGGAAAGCACAGATACGCAGTATTTT,TRBV9,TRBD2,-,TRBJ2-3
CASSPGGGQGSYEQYF,TGTGCCAGCAGCCCTGGTGGGGGACAGGGCTCCTACGAGCAGTACTTC,TRBV5-4,TRBD1,-,TRBJ2-7
CAWRSQYQETQYF,TGTGCCTGGAGATCTCAGTACCAAGAGACCCAGTACTTC,TRBV30,-,-,TRBJ2-5
CASTPTQTGAFPGNEQFF,TGTGCCAGCACCCCCACCCAGACAGGGGCCTTTCCCGGCAATGAGCAGTTCTTC,TRBV7-2,TRBD1,once,TRBJ2-1
CASNPPGQSLDEQYF,TGTGCCAGCAACCCCCCGGGACAGTCCCTAGATGAGCAGTACTTC,TRBV28,TRBD1,-,TRBJ2-7
CASSLGQINSPLHF,TGCGCCAGCAGCTTGGGACAGATAAATTCACCCCTCCACTTT,TRBV5-1,-,-,TRBJ1-6
CASRDKKGQGARKAFF,TGTGCCAGCAGGGACAAGAAGGGGCAGGGGGCCCGAAAAGCTTTCTTT,TRBV25-1,TRBD1,-,TRBJ1-1
CAWSVQSGSYNEQFF,TGTGCCTGGAGTGTACAAAGCGGATCCTACAATGAGCAGTTCTTC,TRBV30,-,-,TRBJ2-1
CATSFLGGAYNEQFF,TGTGCCACCTCTTTCCTTGGAGGCGCCTACAATGAGCAGTTCTTC,TRBV6-5,-,-,TRBJ2-1
CASRNDRGANYGYTF,TGTGCCAGTAGAAATGACAGAGGAGCTAACTATGGCTACACCTTC,TRBV19,-,once,TRBJ1-2
CASSLRGTGGFEAFF,TGTGCCAGCAGTTTAAGGGGGACAGGGGGCTTTGAAGCTTTCTTT,TRBV28,TRBD1,-,TRBJ1-1
CSVEGSFNEQFF,TGCAGCGTTGAAGGTTCTTTTAATGAGCAGTTCTTC,TRBV29-1,-,-,TRBJ2-1
CASNGQQSAFF,TGTGCCAGCAACGGACAGCAAAGCGCTTTCTTT,TRBV28,-,-,TRBJ1-1
CASSPGGSGGYNEQFF,TGCGCCAGCAGCCCCGGAGGTAGCGGGGGGTACAATGAGCAGTTCTTC,TRBV5-1,TRBD2,-,TRBJ2-1
CASSQLPGGRFPYEQYF,TGCGCCAGCAGCCAGCTCCCAGGGGGGCGCTTCCCCTACGAGCAGTACTTC,TRBV4-1,-,-,TRBJ2-7
CASSRAGGSQNYEQYF,TGTGCCAGCTCACGGGCGGGGGGGAGTCAGAACTACGAGCAGTACTTC,TRBV18,TRBD2,-,TRBJ2-7
CASSMGTGGYNQPQHF,TGTGCCAGTAGTATGGGAACAGGGGGCTACAATCAGCCCCAGCATTTT,TRBV19,TRBD1,-,TRBJ1-5
CASSPTVSRNYGYTF,TGTGCCAGCTCACCAACAGTTTCCAGGAACTATGGCTACACCTTC,TRBV18,-,-,TRBJ1-2
CASREAGGRTGELFF,TGCGCCAGCAGAGAGGCAGGGGGGAGGACCGGGGAGCTGTTTTTT,TRBV5-1,-,-,TRBJ2-2
CASSLGRGSPLHF,TGTGCCAGCAGTTTGGGTAGGGGTTCACCCCTCCACTTT,TRBV27,-,-,TRBJ1-6
CASSLETGGGYTF,TGTGCCAGCAGCTTGGAGACCGGCGGGGGCTACACCTTC,TRBV5-4,-,-,TRBJ1-2
CASRTSGANEQFF,TGTGCCAGTAGGACTAGCGGAGCCAATGAGCAGTTCTTC,TRBV28,TRBD2,-,TRBJ2-1
CASSPQVRQETQYF,TGTGCCAGCTCACCCCAAGTCCGGCAAGAGACCCAGTACTTC,TRBV18,-,-,TRBJ2-5
CASSYLGQGLNEQFF,TGTGCCAGCAGTTATCTGGGACAGGGATTGAATGAGCAGTTCTTC,TRBV6-6,TRBD1,-,TRBJ2-1
CSVLSPGMKETQYF,TGCAGCGTCTTGTCCCCGGGTATGAAAGAGACCCAGTACTTC,TRBV29-1,-,-,TRBJ2-5
CASSLVSLAVQETQYF,TGTGCCAGCAGCTTAGTGTCACTAGCAGTCCAAGAGACCCAGTACTTC,TRBV7-9,-,-,TRBJ2-5
CASQMVGVNEQFF,TGCGCCAGCCAAATGGTAGGGGTCAATGAGCAGTTCTTC,TRBV5-1,-,once,TRBJ2-1
CASSPPAGQETQYF,TGTGCCAGCTCACCACCGGCAGGACAAGAGACCCAGTACTTC,TRBV18,-,-,TRBJ2-5
CASSRLAGLHDETQYF,TGTGCCAGCAGCCGACTAGCGGGTTTACACGATGAGACCCAGTACTTC,TRBV5-8,TRBD2,-,TRBJ2-5
CASRSGQSTDTQYF,TGTGCCAGCAGATCCGGACAGAGCACAGATACGCAGTATTTT,TRBV11-3,-,-,TRBJ2-3
CASSLTGGDGYTF,TGTGCCAGCAGTCTGACAGGGGGAGATGGCTACACCTTC,TRBV7-9,TRBD1,-,TRBJ1-2
CASSYSGSTDTQYF,TGTGCCAGCAGTTACTCGGGCAGCACAGATACGCAGTATTTT,TRBV6-5,-,-,TRBJ2-3
CASSNHLSFYGYTF,TGCGCCAGCAGCAACCACCTGAGTTTCTATGGCTACACCTTC,TRBV4-1,-,-,TRBJ1-2
CASSFGGGNYEQYF,TGTGCCAGCAGCTTTGGGGGAGGGAACTACGAGCAGTACTTC,TRBV5-4,TRBD2,once,TRBJ2-7
CATSKTGTYEQYF,TGTGCCACCAGCAAGACAGGGACGTACGAGCAGTACTTC,TRBV15,TRBD1,once,TRBJ2-7
CASSPTGVNTGELFF,TGTGCCAGCAGTCCGACAGGGGTGAACACCGGGGAGCTGTTTTTT,TRBV6-5,TRBD1,-,TRBJ2-2
CASSLGQFFGRDEQYF,TGTGCCAGCAGTTTGGGACAGTTCTTCGGCAGGGACGAGCAGTACTTC,TRBV27,TRBD1,-,TRBJ2-7
CASGLIGGRGPQHF,TGTGCTAGTGGTTTAATAGGGGGCCGGGGGCCCCAGCATTTT,TRBV12-5,TRBD1,-,TRBJ1-5